This TCR beta chain was sequenced during a study of blood T cell repertoires in COVID-19. Looking at the study overall: From T cells, B-cell-depleted T cells, or PBMCs came the material, which was cDNA or gDNA.

Per the original data handling: Amplification of reference gene primers provided the estimated nucleated cell counts. TCRdb's copy holds only in-frame clones and misses some; the assay was immunoSEQ multiplex PCR. For V, J and clone size, that table is used; D and trimming come from the DNA. Of about 83,000 clones in the sample, more than 85% were seen once. The V gene end was trimmed by 4 bases and the J gene end by 3 bases; junction bases not matched to a gene: 6. The CDR3 sequence is 15 residues long. Germline values: CDR1 LGHDT, CDR2 YNNKEL (reference sequence). The sequence derives from an older man with active or convalescent COVID-19. This chain links TRBV3-1 (or the pseudogene TRBV3-2) with TRBJ2-3; 8 bases fit TRBD1. Sequencing was performed on peripheral blood. The CDR3 sequence: CASSPTGEWTDTQYF. The CDR3 DNA reads TGTGCCAGCAGCCCGACAGGGGAATGGACAGATACGCAGTATTTT.